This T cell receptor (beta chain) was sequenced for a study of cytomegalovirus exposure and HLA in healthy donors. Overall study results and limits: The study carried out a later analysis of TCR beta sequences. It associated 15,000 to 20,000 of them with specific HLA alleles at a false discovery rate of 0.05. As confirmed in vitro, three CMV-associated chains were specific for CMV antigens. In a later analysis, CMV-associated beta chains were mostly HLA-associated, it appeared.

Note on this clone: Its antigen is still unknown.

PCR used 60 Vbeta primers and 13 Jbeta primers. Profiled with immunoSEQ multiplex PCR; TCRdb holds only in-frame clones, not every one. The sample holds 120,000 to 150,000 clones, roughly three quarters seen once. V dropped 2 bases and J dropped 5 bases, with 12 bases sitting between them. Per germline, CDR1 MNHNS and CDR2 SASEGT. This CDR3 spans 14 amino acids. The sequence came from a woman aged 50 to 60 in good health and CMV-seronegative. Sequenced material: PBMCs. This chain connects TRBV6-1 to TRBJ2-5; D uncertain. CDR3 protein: CASSEWSPLETQYF. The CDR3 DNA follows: TGTGCCAGCAGTGAATGGAGCCCCCTGGAGACCCAGTACTTC.